The present TCR beta chain was sequenced within a study of immune cell composition in non-small cell lung cancer. Repertoires were generated with immunoSEQ multiplex PCR, while TCRdb's copy carries only in-frame clones and drops some. The sample carries over 9,500 clones, around 65% recorded once. The CDR3 is 14 residues long. V gave up 0 bases and J gave up 0 bases, with 7 bases separating them. CDR1 and CDR2 from the germline V gene are SGDLS and YYNGEE. The rearrangement joins TRBV9 to TRBJ2-7; D gene ambiguous. This TCR was recovered from a human donor with non-small cell lung cancer. The specimen was lung tumor tissue. The CDR3 reads CASSVGFSSYEQYF. Here the CDR3 DNA reads TGTGCCAGCAGCGTAGGGTTTAGCTCCTACGAGCAGTACTTC.